Listed below are T cell receptor beta chains from one sample, sequenced in a study of beta chain features in type 1 diabetes. Here immunoSEQ multiplex PCR was the method, and the copy in TCRdb shows in-frame clones only, minus some. The sample has 550,000 to 850,000 clones; over 10% are singletons. Sequences were obtained from naive CD4+ T cells from blood. The source of these receptors is a man younger than 30 with type 1 diabetes. CDR3s leave out the opening cysteine and the closing phenylalanine or tryptophan. The D gene is left open where the match is weak.

>TRBD2|TRBV7-3
ASSLGSGKETQY
>.|TRBV6-5
ASSYSVGRETQY
>.|TRBV4-2
ASSRVGSNEQF
>.|TRBV2
ASSDPGGGRYGYT
>TRBD1|TRBV7-6
ASSQTGVGSYNEQF
>.|TRBV5-6
AMPGQASNQPQH
>.|TRBV28
ASSLLGRGPSNQPQH
>.|TRBV5-1
ASGGGDSFSANYGYT
>TRBD1|TRBV14
ASSPRTGTGIADTQY
>.|TRBV29-1
SVSGRGNTEAF
>.|TRBV28
ASTQLTHEKLF
>.|TRBV28
ASRQQDGKSNYGYT
>.|TRBV19
ASSTRPGTSERTDTQY